This TCR beta chain was identified during a study of metastatic and nonmetastatic thyroid tumors (TCRdb year 2020). About the full investigation: Repertoires were compared across peripheral blood and tumor or nodule tissue samples from malignant and benign thyroid patients. Beyond this particular receptor, the publication reports: In both blood and tumor samples, malignant tumors were reported to have significantly higher TCR beta diversity than benign nodules.

The library was made by PCR. The run used an Illumina HiSeq 4000. High-throughput sequencing was used to profile the TCR beta-chain CDR3 region of every patient. Concerning the study's data processing: CDR3 differences across clinicopathological groups were used to build a classifier for discriminating distant-metastatic papillary thyroid cancer patients. To measure repertoire diversity the researchers used the Shannon index, while the Morisita-Horn index served to gauge how similar the tumor and blood repertoires were. TCRdb reprocessed the public reads (quality trimming at Q25 with fastp, clone calling with MiXCR) and kept in-frame beta chains. TCRdb's processing, not the authors', yielded these V and J calls. Recorded for this sample are roughly 59,000 clones; 15% to 20% of them occurred a single time. Of the sample, roughly a tenth is held by the ten largest clones. No patient had received any treatment before thyroid surgery. Patient clinical samples collected from about 2011 to 2019 were retrospectively analysed using T-cell receptor beta sequencing.

About this clone itself: Its antigen has not been determined. Per-base quality was not reported, and no clone a single base away is much larger than it.

CDR1 DFQATT and CDR2 SNEGSKA were looked up in the germline V gene (reference sequence). Trimming leaves V shorter by 6 bases and J shorter by 4 bases, with the junction holding 12 bases beyond the gene matches. The CDR3 contains 17 residues, cysteine and phenylalanine counted. CDR3 DNA only is kept here, 51 bases in frame from base 1. The sequenced sample was blood. The sequence is built from TRBV20-1 and TRBJ2-6, and TRBD1 matches 10 of the central bases. This receptor was identified in a male donor with papillary thyroid cancer or a benign thyroid nodule (not recorded which). Some clones in this sample may be carry-over from other donors' samples. The CDR3 protein: CSAPPGTGVLGANVLTF. The nucleotides read TGCAGTGCCCCTCCCGGGACAGGGGTACTGGGGGCCAACGTCCTGACTTTC.